The 19 T cell receptor beta chains reported below all come from one sample, sequenced in a study of CD8+ T cells in alopecia areata. Extracted from the samples, RNA was reverse transcribed into cDNA to serve as the sequencing template. Measured with immunoSEQ multiplex PCR; TCRdb has only the in-frame clones, and not every one. The data show approximately 2,200 clones, with none appearing a single time. The study sorted pooled cutaneous lymph node cells by CD4, CD8alpha, NKG2D, NKG2ACE and other markers. The sample taken for sequencing was CD8+ T cells sorted from a lymph node. The receptors stem from a C3H/HeJ mouse with alopecia areata. This mouse strain has H2-k as its MHC haplotype.

Remarks on this clone: Here the gene names and germline are mouse. The DNA ends 4 residues before the CDR3 does, and the rest of the CDR3 is filled in from the germline J gene. The J gene is TRBJ2-3, the V gene TRBV5; 8 nucleotides match TRBD2. The germline V gene encodes CDR1 LGHNA and CDR2 YNLKQL (reference sequence). The CDR3 is 18 amino acids. The V segment lost 0 bases and the J segment 0 bases; nucleotides outside the gene matches: 8. CDR3 in amino acids: CASSQDWPGGTSAETLYF. The sequenced CDR3 bases are TGTGCCAGCAGCCAAGATTGGCCTGGGGGGACTAGTGCAGAA.

The table lists this clone with many counts. The germline and genes are mouse ones. The read comes to an end 4 residues before the CDR3 does, leaving the germline J gene to fill in the end. The chain links TRBV31 to TRBJ2-3; 10 bases are a match to TRBD2. Losses at the gene ends were 5 bases for V and 0 bases for J; bases not matched to a gene: 2. Germline-derived CDR1 and CDR2 are GKSSPN and SITVG. The CDR3 is made up of 14 amino acids. Incomplete CDR3 DNA: TGTGCCTGGGGACTGGGGGCTAGTGCAGAA. This encodes CAWGLGASAE. The complete CDR3 reads CAWGLGASAETLYF.

For this clone: These gene names are mouse names. The CDR3 goes on 4 residues after the read ends, and that part is filled in from the germline J gene. This chain links TRBV19 with TRBJ2-7; D may be TRBD1 (5 bases). V gave up 4 bases and J gave up 0 bases, with 8 bases separating them. Germline V gene data show CDR1 as FNHDT and CDR2 as SITEND (reference sequence). This CDR3 has 13 residues. This chain's CDR3 is CASSLDTSYEQYF. The sequenced CDR3 bases are TGTGCCAGCAGTCTGGACACCTCCTAT.

This clone was detected only a few times. Mouse gene names apply. The read ends 4 residues shy of where the CDR3 ends; the end is completed using the germline J gene. V gene TRBV31 combines with J gene TRBJ1-2, with TRBD1 as a possible D gene (6 bases). The CDR3 extends over 13 amino acids. V lost 8 bases to trimming and J lost 0 bases, with 13 bases between them. The germline V gene encodes CDR1 GKSSPN and CDR2 SITVG. The CDR3 sequence is CAPGVRANSDYTF. The DNA read from the CDR3 is TGTGCCCCAGGGGTCAGGGCAAACTCC.

There are many counts of this clone. Gene names and germline refer to mouse. The sequence runs out 4 residues before the end of the CDR3; the remainder is reconstructed from the germline J gene. The gene calls are TRBV1 and TRBJ2-7; maybe TRBD1 (6 bases). CDR3 length: 13 amino acids. Germline assignment: CDR1 NSQYPW and CDR2 LRSPGD (reference sequence). The CDR3: CTCSAHGQHEQYF. CDR3 DNA (partial): TGCACCTGCAGTGCGCACGGACAGCAT.

In its sample, this clone was seen many times. Genes here carry mouse names. The DNA ends 4 residues before the CDR3 does, and the rest of the CDR3 is filled in from the germline J gene. The chain is built from TRBV13-1 and TRBJ2-5, with D maybe TRBD2 (6 bases). Germline-derived CDR1 and CDR2 are NSHNY and SYGAGN. The CDR3 covers 13 residues. The CDR3 is CASSPDWKDTQYF. The DNA read from the CDR3 is TGTGCCAGCAGTCCTGACTGGAAAGAC.

By frequency in the sample, this clone is medium-sized (0.01 to 0.1%). Gene names and germline match the mouse. The CDR3 is cut off 4 residues early in the read; its end comes from the germline J gene. The V gene is TRBV17, the J gene TRBJ2-7; unclear D gene. The length of the CDR3 is 11 residues. Per the germline V gene, CDR1 is MNHDT and CDR2 is YYDKIL. The CDR3 loop is CASSSTYEQYF. The CDR3 bases that were read are TGTGCTAGCAGTAGCACTTAT.

As for this clone: Mouse gene names and germline throughout. This chain's CDR3 is CASSDADWGDRDAEQFF. The DNA read from the CDR3 is TGTGCCAGCAGTGATGCAGACTGGGGGGATAGAGATGCT. The chain joins TRBV13-3 to TRBJ2-1, with TRBD2 matching 10 bases. The read halts 4 residues ahead of the CDR3 end, with the missing end drawn from the germline J gene. V dropped 0 bases and J dropped 5; count of bases not matched to a gene: 8. This CDR3 is built from 17 residues. Per the germline V gene, CDR1 is NNHDY and CDR2 is SYVADS.

Note on this clone: Gene names and germline refer to mouse. Coverage ceases 4 residues before the CDR3 finishes, and the germline J gene fills in the end. V is TRBV13-1 and J is TRBJ2-7; 11 nucleotides match TRBD2. The CDR3 is made up of 15 amino acids. From germline, CDR1 is NSHNY and CDR2 SYGAGN. CDR3 bases read: TGTGCCAGCAGTCACCGGGACTGGGGGATTTAT. This encodes CASSHRDWGIY. The full CDR3 protein reads CASSHRDWGIYEQYF.

As concerns this clone: Gene labels here are mouse ones. The sequenced fragment ends 4 residues before the CDR3 boundary, so the rest is inferred from the germline J gene. The chain has TRBV19 and TRBJ2-5; TRBD2 aligns across 11 bases. The trim removed 3 bases at V and 3 bases at J, leaving 0 bases unmatched. CDR1 is FNHDT and CDR2 is SITEND in the germline V gene (reference sequence). This CDR3 has 14 residues. The covered CDR3 bases are TGTGCCAGCAGTAGACTGGGGGGGCAAGAC. It specifies CASSRLGGQD. The entire CDR3 reads CASSRLGGQDTQYF. Using reference TRBV19 and TRBJ2-5 for the parts outside the CDR3, the full variable domain is GGIITQTPKFLIGQEGQKLTLKCQQNFNHDTMYWYRQDSGKGLRLIYYSITENDLQKGDLSEGYDASREKKSSFSLTVTSAQKNEMAVFLCASSRLGGQDTQYFGPGTRLLVL.

Judged by abundance, this clone is medium-sized. All gene names here are mouse names. The CDR3 end is not reached by the read, which stops 4 residues before it; the germline J gene fills it in. This rearrangement joins TRBV13-2 to TRBJ1-2; no definite D call. Between the trimmed V and J ends, which lost 3 bases and 0 bases, there was a span of 3 bases. In germline, CDR1 is NNHNN, CDR2 SYGAGS (reference sequence). The CDR3 length is 12 residues. CDR3 DNA, as far as it was read: TGTGCCAGCGGTGCAGCAAACTCC. Amino acids: CASGAANS. The whole CDR3 protein reads CASGAANSDYTF.

This clone was observed many times. Mouse names are used for the genes. The CDR3 goes on 3 residues after the read ends, and that part is filled in from the germline J gene. The chain links TRBV19 to TRBJ1-6; 7 bases are a match to TRBD1. TRBJ1-6 is noted as an ORF with a role that remains uncertain. V dropped 4 bases and J dropped 0; count of bases not matched to a gene: 4. CDR1 is FNHDT, CDR2 SITEND, per germline (reference sequence). This CDR3 contains 16 residues. CDR3 in amino acids: CASSPGTDSYNSPLYF. CDR3 bases read: TGTGCCAGCAGTCCCGGGACAGATTCCTATAATTCGCCC.

This clone was picked up many times. Gene names refer to mouse genes. The read gets to within 4 residues of the CDR3 end, and the germline J gene fills in the rest. The genes are TRBV5 and TRBJ1-1; 9 bases are shared with TRBD1. V lost 4 bases and J lost 3; bases outside the gene matches: 3. The germline CDR1 and CDR2 sequences are LGHNA and YNLKQL (reference sequence). This CDR3 is built from 14 residues. The CDR3 is CASSPRQGDTEVFF. The DNA read from the CDR3 is TGTGCCAGCAGCCCCCGACAGGGGGACACA.

Notes on this clone: Each gene name is a mouse one. The DNA ends 4 residues before the CDR3 does, and the rest of the CDR3 is filled in from the germline J gene. At the DNA level, this CDR3 is encoded by other sequences in the same sample as well. The chain combines TRBV31 with TRBJ1-2; 9 positions match TRBD1. CDR1 is GKSSPN, CDR2 SITVG, per germline. J gave up 0 bases and V 3 bases, and 2 bases lay outside the gene matches. This CDR3 is 14 amino acids long. CDR3 region: CAWSRDRANSDYTF. The part of the CDR3 DNA that was read is TGTGCCTGGAGCCGGGACAGGGCAAACTCC.

This clone has at least ten counts. The listed genes are named as in mouse. The DNA ends 4 residues before the CDR3 does, and the rest of the CDR3 is filled in from the germline J gene. The chain joins TRBV13-2 to TRBJ1-2; D might be TRBD1 (5 bases). V lost 2 bases, J lost 3 bases, and 8 bases lay in between. Looked up from germline, CDR1 is NNHNN and CDR2 is SYGAGS (reference sequence). This CDR3 spans 13 amino acids. The part of the CDR3 DNA that was read is TGTGCCAGCGGTGACAGGGAAGACTCC. Its protein product is CASGDREDS. Given in full, the CDR3 is CASGDREDSDYTF.

This clone was seen ten or more times. Genes and germline are mouse. The read terminates 4 residues ahead of where the CDR3 ends, so the germline J gene completes it. The chain recombines TRBV13-1 with TRBJ2-7; D might be TRBD1 (6 bases). This CDR3 region has 12 residues. Germline-derived CDR1 and CDR2 are NSHNY and SYGAGN. Deletions cut 6 bases from V and 2 bases from J, with 9 bases between. The CDR3 DNA, read in part, is TGTGCCAGCAAGGACAGAACCTAT. Translation gives CASKDRTY. The complete CDR3 protein is CASKDRTYEQYF.

Concerning this clone itself: Any gene name here is a mouse gene name. Read sequence stops 4 residues before the CDR3 end, and the germline J gene provides the missing end. The rearrangement uses TRBV19 and TRBJ2-1; 13 positions agree with TRBD2. Germline V gives CDR1 FNHDT, CDR2 SITEND (reference sequence). The J segment lost 3 bases and the V segment lost 5 bases, leaving 2 bases of the junction unmatched. There are 15 residues in the CDR3. CDR3 bases read: TGTGCCAGCAGCAGGGACTGGGGGGGCTATGCT. It yields the protein CASSRDWGGYA. The whole CDR3 sequence is CASSRDWGGYAEQFF.

This clone was picked up many times. Genes and germline are mouse. The read halts 4 residues ahead of the CDR3 end, with the missing end drawn from the germline J gene. The rearrangement uses TRBV1 and TRBJ2-4, with D unclear. With 3 bases removed from V and 2 bases from J, the gap between germline ends came to 6 bases. The CDR3 contains 13 residues. The germline CDR1 and CDR2 sequences are NSQYPW and LRSPGD (reference sequence). The sequenced CDR3 bases are TGCACCTGCAGTGCTGGGTTTCAAAAC. Amino acids: CTCSAGFQN. The whole CDR3 sequence reads CTCSAGFQNTLYF.

To note about this clone: Germline and genes here are mouse. Coverage ceases 4 residues before the CDR3 finishes, and the germline J gene fills in the end. This rearrangement joins TRBV13-3 to TRBJ2-1; 7 bases are a match to TRBD2. CDR3 size: 14 residues. V shed 5 bases, J shed 1 base, and the junction held 3 bases outside the gene matches. CDR1 NNHDY and CDR2 SYVADS come from the germline V gene. The CDR3 loop reads CASSTGANYAEQFF. The covered CDR3 bases are TGTGCCAGCAGCACTGGGGCGAACTATGCT.